One sample yielded the 29 T cell receptor beta chains listed below, sequenced in a study of cytomegalovirus exposure and HLA in healthy donors. The PCR contained 60 Vbeta and 13 Jbeta primers. Profiled with immunoSEQ multiplex PCR; TCRdb holds only in-frame clones, not every one. The sample lists about 98,000 clones; about 81% were seen once. The sample consisted of PBMCs. The receptors shown here come from a man aged 18 to 30 in good health and CMV-seropositive.

The chain uses TRBV7-2 and TRBJ1-1, with TRBD1 matching over 8 bases. This CDR3 spans 15 amino acids. After removal of 5 bases from V and 3 bases from J, the junction contained 8 bases not matched to a gene. Germline V lookup: CDR1 SGHTA, CDR2 FQGNSA. The CDR3 DNA reads as TGTGCCAGCAGCCCTCATCAGGGGGCGGACACTGAAGCTTTCTTT. Amino acids: CASSPHQGADTEAFF.

V and J are TRBV7-9 and TRBJ2-7; 10 bases match TRBD1. This CDR3 is 15 amino acids long. V trimming: 4 bases; J trimming: 2 bases; junction bases outside the gene matches: 5. Germline values: CDR1 SEHNR, CDR2 FQNEAQ (reference sequence). CDR3 amino acids: CASSWDRGGPYEQYF. DNA of the CDR3: TGTGCCAGCAGCTGGGACAGGGGTGGGCCCTACGAGCAGTACTTC.

The CDR3 loop reads CASSDSLRGIHEQYF. Here the CDR3 DNA reads TGTGCCAGCAGTGACAGCCTAAGGGGTATCCACGAGCAGTACTTC. The chain couples TRBV6-4 to TRBJ2-7, with D possibly being TRBD1 (5 bases). V lost 2 bases, J lost 5 bases, and 16 bases lay in between. Germline assignment: CDR1 MRHNA and CDR2 SNTAGT. The CDR3 totals 15 residues.

The chain links TRBV2 to TRBJ1-2, with D possibly matching TRBD1 (6 bases). The V end was cut by 7 bases, the J end by 4 bases, with 16 bases between. This CDR3 has 14 amino acids. CDR1 is SNHLY and CDR2 is FYNNEI in the germline V gene. Here the CDR3 DNA reads TGTGCCAGCAAGGAAACAGGGCCCGGCTATGGCTACACCTTC. This codes for CASKETGPGYGYTF.

This sequence joins TRBV18 and TRBJ1-4; a possible D gene is TRBD1 (6 bases). CDR1 is KGHSH, CDR2 LQKENI, per germline. V was cut by 4 bases and J by 7 bases, with 16 bases left in between. This CDR3 comprises 15 residues. The CDR3 DNA follows: TGTGCCAGCTCACGCTACCTAGGACAGTTTGAAAAACTGTTTTTT. Translating it yields CASSRYLGQFEKLFF.

The gene calls are TRBV5-1 and TRBJ2-5; 11 positions match TRBD2. V gave up 6 bases and J gave up 3 bases; unmatched junction bases: 10. Germline CDR1 SGHRS, CDR2 YFSETQ. This CDR3 contains 16 residues. CDR3 sequence reads: CASKPNSGGAEETQYF. CDR3 nucleotide sequence: TGCGCCAGCAAGCCTAATAGCGGGGGGGCCGAAGAGACCCAGTACTTC. The variable domain in full, with the rest retrieved from reference TRBV5-1 and TRBJ2-5, is KAGVTQTPRYLIKTRGQQVTLSCSPISGHRSVSWYQQTPGQGLQFLFEYFSETQRNKGNFPGRFSGRQFSNSRSEMNVSTLELGDSALYLCASKPNSGGAEETQYFGPGTRLLVL.

V usage is TRBV15 and J usage is TRBJ1-4; D not resolved. V was pared by 3 bases and J by 13 bases, with 15 bases between. This CDR3 comprises 13 residues. CDR1 LNHNV and CDR2 YYDKDF come from the germline V gene (reference sequence). CDR3 DNA: TGTGCCACCAGCAGTAGTTCCCTGGCAGGACTGTTTTTT. This encodes CATSSSSLAGLFF.

The chain is built from TRBV6-5 and TRBJ2-7; D possibly corresponds to TRBD1 (6 bases). With 6 bases removed from V and 3 bases from J, the gap between germline ends came to 9 bases. The CDR3 is made up of 12 amino acids. Per the germline V gene, CDR1 is MNHEY and CDR2 is SVGAGI. CDR3 residues: CASRRDNYEQYF. CDR3 DNA sequence: TGTGCCAGCAGGAGGGACAACTACGAGCAGTACTTC.

This chain joins TRBV5-5 and TRBJ2-7, with D possibly matching TRBD1 (6 bases). This CDR3 has 13 amino acids. Trimming left V 2 bases short and J 3 bases short, with 9 bases between. The germline V gene encodes CDR1 SGHKS and CDR2 YYEKEE (reference sequence). CDR3 nucleotide sequence: TGTGCCAGCAGCTTCGGCAGGGGCTACGAGCAGTACTTC. It codes for CASSFGRGYEQYF.

The rearrangement uses TRBV6-5 and TRBJ1-1; the D is unclear. The CDR3 consists of 15 residues. Germline CDR1 is MNHEY and CDR2 is SVGAGI. The V and J ends lost 4 bases and 4 bases respectively, with 16 bases between them. The CDR3 coding sequence is TGTGCCAGCAGTTCATCCCTGGTGTCCAGCACTGAAGCTTTCTTT. This codes for CASSSSLVSSTEAFF.

Only one count was recorded for this clone. This rearrangement joins TRBV27 to TRBJ1-6; TRBD1 might be the D (5 bases). The germline gives CDR1 MNHEY, CDR2 SMNVEV (reference sequence). Trimming left V 3 bases short and J 1 base short, with 7 bases between. The CDR3 sequence is 15 residues long. For the CDR3, the DNA is TGTGCCAGCAGTTTGGAGGGGTCCTATAATTCACCCCTCCACTTT. Amino acids: CASSLEGSYNSPLHF.

The chain uses TRBV30 and TRBJ1-5; perhaps TRBD1 as D (5 bases). V was pared by 2 bases and J by 7 bases, with 15 bases between. The CDR3 has 14 residues. Germline lookup yields CDR1 GTSNPN and CDR2 SVGIG (reference sequence). CDR3 loop: CAWSTGVREQPQHF. DNA for the CDR3: TGTGCCTGGAGTACGGGGGTGCGGGAGCAGCCCCAGCATTTT.

The V call is TRBV27, the J call TRBJ1-1; no reliable D call. V lost 5 bases and J 0 bases, leaving 10 bases between the germline ends. The CDR3 sequence is 14 residues long. Germline CDR1 MNHEY, CDR2 SMNVEV (reference sequence). In DNA form, the CDR3 reads TGTGCCAGCAGTCCAGACTTTATGAACACTGAAGCTTTCTTT. Protein sequence: CASSPDFMNTEAFF.

The chain has TRBV18 and TRBJ2-1; tentative D call: TRBD2 (5 bases). The V gene's germline CDR1 is KGHSH and CDR2 LQKENI. V was trimmed by 3 bases and J by 5 bases, leaving 11 bases between them. CDR3 size: 14 residues. The CDR3 spells CASSPAGKNNEQFF. Written as DNA, the CDR3 is TGTGCCAGCTCACCGGCCGGGAAAAACAATGAGCAGTTCTTC.

The chain joins TRBV7-9 to TRBJ2-5, with 7 positions matching TRBD1. The V gene end was trimmed by 4 bases and the J gene end by 3 bases; junction bases not matched to a gene: 2. The germline V gene has CDR1 SEHNR and CDR2 FQNEAQ (reference sequence). The CDR3 contains 13 residues. The CDR3 DNA is TGTGCCAGCAGCTATACAGGGGAAGAGACCCAGTACTTC. Translation: CASSYTGEETQYF.

In its sample, this clone was seen a few times. The chain recombines TRBV7-8 with TRBJ1-5; possible D gene TRBD1, 5 bases. This CDR3 is built from 15 residues. V was clipped by 0 bases and J by 3 bases, with 9 bases between them. Germline V gene lookup returns CDR1 SGHVS and CDR2 FQNEAQ. CDR3 protein: CASSLARDHNQPQHF. DNA for the CDR3: TGTGCCAGCAGCTTAGCCAGGGATCACAATCAGCCCCAGCATTTT.

CDR3 region: CASSVTGVGVNTEAFF. The CDR3 coding sequence is TGTGCCAGCAGCGTAACAGGGGTCGGGGTGAACACTGAAGCTTTCTTT. The chain uses TRBV9 and TRBJ1-1, with 7 bases identical to TRBD1. Germline V gene sequence: CDR1 SGDLS, CDR2 YYNGEE. The CDR3 consists of 16 residues. V lost 1 base, J lost 0 bases, and 6 bases stayed unmatched.

The V gene is TRBV27, the J gene TRBJ2-2; TRBD1 matches 9 bases. The CDR3 has 17 residues. V lost 7 bases and J lost 0; bases outside the gene matches: 9. Germline V gene lookup returns CDR1 MNHEY and CDR2 SMNVEV (reference sequence). The CDR3 DNA is TGTGCCAGCAACACCCGACAGGGGGAGACGAACACCGGGGAGCTGTTTTTT. Translation: CASNTRQGETNTGELFF.

This sequence joins TRBV29-1 and TRBJ1-1, with D possibly matching TRBD1 (5 bases). The germline gives CDR1 SQVTM, CDR2 ANQGSEA. Trimming took off 6 bases at V and 7 bases at J, with 12 bases between the two ends. The CDR3 extends over 11 amino acids. The CDR3 coding sequence is TGCAGCGTAAGGAGGGACGATGAAGCTTTCTTT. It encodes CSVRRDDEAFF.

The chain links TRBV6-1 to TRBJ2-7; 7 bases are shared with TRBD1. The CDR3 runs to 16 residues. V dropped 5 bases and J dropped 0; count of bases not matched to a gene: 10. In germline, CDR1 is MNHNS, CDR2 SASEGT. CDR3 bases: TGTGCCAGCAGTAAAGAAGAGGCAGGGGGCTCCTACGAGCAGTACTTC. Amino acid sequence: CASSKEEAGGSYEQYF.

V is TRBV7-2 and J is TRBJ2-7, with 10 bases matching TRBD2. Germline CDR1 and CDR2: SGHTA and FQGNSA. CDR3 length: 15 residues. The ends lost 4 bases at V and 2 bases at J; junction bases unmatched: 5. The DNA of the CDR3 is TGTGCCAGCAGCTCGGTAGCGGGGGGCGCCTACGAGCAGTACTTC. It encodes CASSSVAGGAYEQYF.

CDR3 sequence: CASSDRQGFNQPQHF. As DNA, the CDR3 is TGTGCCAGCAGTGACCGACAGGGGTTTAATCAGCCCCAGCATTTT. The V call is TRBV27, the J call TRBJ1-5, with 8 bases identical to TRBD1. The CDR3 runs to 15 residues. Looked up from germline, CDR1 is MNHEY and CDR2 is SMNVEV (reference sequence). After removal of 5 bases from V and 4 bases from J, the junction contained 7 bases not matched to a gene.

The chain combines TRBV5-4 with TRBJ2-7, with TRBD1 as a possible D gene (5 bases). V was cut by 4 bases and J by 4 bases, with 9 bases left in between. The CDR3 totals 12 residues. Germline CDR1 reads SGHNT; CDR2 reads YYREEE (reference sequence). CDR3 bases: TGTGCCAGCAGCGGACAAAATTACGAGCAGTACTTC. This sequence encodes CASSGQNYEQYF.

The chain carries TRBV5-1 and TRBJ2-3; a possible D gene is TRBD2 (5 bases). The CDR3 spans 16 residues. V lost 4 bases to trimming and J lost 0 bases, with 15 bases between them. The germline V gene encodes CDR1 SGHRS and CDR2 YFSETQ. The CDR3 nucleotides are TGCGCCAGCAGCACCCGGAGGAGCGGAAGCACAGATACGCAGTATTTT. Residues: CASSTRRSGSTDTQYF.

The chain employs TRBV5-1 and TRBJ2-1, with 9 bases matching TRBD2. Germline CDR1 SGHRS, CDR2 YFSETQ. CDR3 size: 18 residues. V was pared by 0 bases and J by 1 base, with 8 bases of the junction left unmatched. Written as DNA, the CDR3 is TGCGCCAGCAGCTTGGCCTTGTCTAGCGGGGTGTCCTACAATGAGCAGTTCTTC. The encoded protein is CASSLALSSGVSYNEQFF.

The DNA for the CDR3 is TGCGCCAGCAGACCCGTAAAACAGGGAAGGGGGCCCTACGAGCAGTACTTC. Translating gives CASRPVKQGRGPYEQYF. The chain uses TRBV10-2 and TRBJ2-7; 7 positions match TRBD1. Germline V gene data show CDR1 as WSHSY and CDR2 as SAAADI. The CDR3 contains 17 residues. With V trimmed by 6 bases and J by 2 bases, 16 bases remained unmatched.

The chain combines TRBV27 with TRBJ1-6; 8 bases line up with TRBD1. Germline values: CDR1 MNHEY, CDR2 SMNVEV (reference sequence). There are 14 residues in the CDR3. The junction had 4 bases not matched to a gene; V was cut back by 5 bases and J by 7 bases. CDR3 nucleotides: TGTGCCAGCAGTGTGCAGGGGGCGAATTCACCCCTCCACTTT. It encodes CASSVQGANSPLHF.

CDR3: CASSESLAGEKLFF. DNA of the CDR3: TGTGCCAGCAGTGAATCCCTCGCGGGCGAAAAACTGTTTTTT. This rearrangement joins TRBV25-1 to TRBJ1-4; D not resolved. Germline CDR1 is MGHDK and CDR2 is SYGVNS. This CDR3 spans 14 amino acids. Trimming cost V 1 base and J 8 bases, with 11 bases left between them. Variable domain in full (rest from reference TRBV25-1 and TRBJ1-4): EADIYQTPRYLVIGTGKKITLECSQTMGHDKMYWYQQDPGMELHLIHYSYGVNSTEKGDLSSESTVSRIRTEHFPLTLESARPSHTSQYLCASSESLAGEKLFFGSGTQLSVL.

The chain links TRBV10-1 to TRBJ2-3, with a tentative D call TRBD1 (5 bases). The length of the CDR3 is 16 residues. V shed 3 bases and J shed 1 base, with 14 bases lying between them. Germline CDR1 is WNHNN and CDR2 is SYGVQD (reference sequence). The CDR3 loop reads CASSDRGRARTDTQYF. CDR3 in DNA: TGCGCCAGCAGTGATCGTGGCAGGGCCCGCACAGATACGCAGTATTTT.